Within the sample, the clone carrying this T cell receptor beta chain is medium-sized. Its specificity is unknown. These data belong to a study of liver allograft versus peripheral blood T cells. Study details: Repertoires from peripheral blood of liver transplant recipients were compared with those inside their transplanted livers. General study points: Within liver allografts, T cell receptor repertoires were reportedly different from those in peripheral blood.

CDR1 MNHEY and CDR2 SMNVEV come from the germline V gene (reference sequence). CDR3 length: 13 residues. V gave up 0 bases and J gave up 8 bases, with 10 bases separating them. TCRdb used MiXCR to reprocess the reads, holding one entry per CDR3 protein. The sample holds some 6,100 distinct CDR3 sequences, 15% to 20% seen once. The origin of this receptor is a human patient who had a liver transplant. Part of the T cells may come from the graft donor. The rearrangement uses TRBV27 and TRBJ1-1; D gene uncertain. The CDR3 region has the DNA TGTGCCAGCAGTTTATCGTCGGGGTCGGAAGCTTTCTTT. Translation gives CASSLSSGSEAFF.